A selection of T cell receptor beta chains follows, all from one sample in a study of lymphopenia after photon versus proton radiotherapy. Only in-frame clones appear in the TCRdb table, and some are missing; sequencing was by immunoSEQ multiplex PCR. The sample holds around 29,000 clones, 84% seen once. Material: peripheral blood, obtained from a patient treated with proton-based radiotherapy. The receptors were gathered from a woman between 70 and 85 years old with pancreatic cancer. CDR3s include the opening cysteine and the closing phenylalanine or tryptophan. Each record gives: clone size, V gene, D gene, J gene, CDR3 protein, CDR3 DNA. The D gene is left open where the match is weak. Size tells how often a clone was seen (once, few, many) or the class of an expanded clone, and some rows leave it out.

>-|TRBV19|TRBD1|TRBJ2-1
CASSITGQGYNEQFF
TGTGCCAGTAGTATAACCGGACAGGGGTACAATGAGCAGTTCTTC
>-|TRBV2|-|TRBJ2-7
CASRKEGIDEQYF
TGTGCCAGCAGGAAGGAGGGCATCGACGAGCAGTACTTC
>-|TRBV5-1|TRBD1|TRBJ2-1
CASRGGDRNSYNEQFF
TGCGCCAGCAGAGGGGGCGACAGAAACTCCTACAATGAGCAGTTCTTC
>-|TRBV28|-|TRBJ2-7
CASNYVSYEQYF
TGTGCCAGCAACTACGTTTCATACGAGCAGTACTTC
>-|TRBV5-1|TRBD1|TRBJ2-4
CASSPSGTENIQYF
TGCGCCAGCAGCCCGTCCGGGACAGAAAACATTCAGTACTTC
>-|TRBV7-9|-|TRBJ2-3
CASSLSSGSSNTDTQYF
TGTGCCAGCAGCTTAAGTTCCGGATCCTCAAACACAGATACGCAGTATTTT
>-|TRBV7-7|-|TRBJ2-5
CASSLGSYKETQYF
TGTGCTAGCAGCTTAGGTTCCTATAAAGAGACCCAGTACTTC
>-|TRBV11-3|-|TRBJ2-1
CASSPLAVDNEQFF
TGTGCCAGCAGCCCCTTAGCGGTCGACAATGAGCAGTTCTTC
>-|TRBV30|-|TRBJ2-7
CAWSVSYEQYF
TGTGCCTGGTCGGTTTCCTACGAGCAGTACTTC
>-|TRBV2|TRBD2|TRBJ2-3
CASSGTSGRVISRTDTQYF
TGTGCCAGCAGTGGGACTAGCGGGAGAGTAATTTCTCGCACAGATACGCAGTATTTT
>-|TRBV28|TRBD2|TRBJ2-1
CASSRTSGSSHEQFF
TGTGCCAGCAGTCGCACTAGCGGGAGTTCCCATGAGCAGTTCTTC
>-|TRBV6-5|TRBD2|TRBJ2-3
CASSLGGSADTQYF
TGTGCCAGCAGTCTGGGAGGGTCGGCGGATACGCAGTATTTT
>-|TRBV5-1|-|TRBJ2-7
CASSLKASQGFEQYF
TGCGCCAGCAGCTTGAAGGCCTCACAGGGTTTCGAGCAGTACTTC
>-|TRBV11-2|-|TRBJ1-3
CASSLRGLWGNTIYF
TGTGCCAGCAGCTTAAGAGGGCTTTGGGGAAACACCATATATTTT
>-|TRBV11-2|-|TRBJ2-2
CASSLTDTGELFF
TGTGCCAGCAGCTTAACTGACACCGGGGAGCTGTTTTTT
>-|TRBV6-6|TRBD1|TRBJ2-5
CASSLGQGKETQYF
TGTGCCAGCAGCCTGGGACAGGGCAAAGAGACCCAGTACTTC
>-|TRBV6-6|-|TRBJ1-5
CASSLTLQPQHF
TGTGCCAGCAGTTTGACGCTTCAGCCCCAGCATTTT
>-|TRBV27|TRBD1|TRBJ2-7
CASSYRSGTGGVEQYF
TGTGCCAGCAGTTATCGGTCCGGGACAGGGGGTGTCGAGCAGTACTTC
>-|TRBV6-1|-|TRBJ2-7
CASSERGRKVYF
TGTGCCAGCAGTGAAAGAGGGAGAAAGGTCTACTTC
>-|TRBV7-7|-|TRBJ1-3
CAPTGNTIYF
TGTGCACCGACGGGAAACACCATATATTTT
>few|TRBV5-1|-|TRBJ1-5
CASSLAGGMQPQHF
TGCGCCAGCAGCTTGGCCGGCGGGATGCAGCCCCAGCATTTT
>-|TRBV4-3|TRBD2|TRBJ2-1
CASSQDIGAGGGSYNEQFF
TGCGCCAGCAGCCAAGATATAGGCGCGGGAGGAGGCTCCTACAATGAGCAGTTCTTC
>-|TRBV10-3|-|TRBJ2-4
CATRDFENIQYF
TGTGCCACCCGGGACTTCGAAAACATTCAGTACTTC
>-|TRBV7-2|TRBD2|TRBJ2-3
CASSLGAGWSTDTQYF
TGTGCCAGCAGCTTGGGAGCGGGGTGGAGCACAGATACGCAGTATTTT
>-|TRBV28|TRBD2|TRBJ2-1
CASRTLGLAGGNEQFF
TGTGCCAGCAGAACATTAGGACTAGCGGGTGGCAATGAGCAGTTCTTC
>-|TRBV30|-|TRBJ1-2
CAWATEANYGYTF
TGTGCCTGGGCGACGGAAGCTAACTATGGCTACACCTTC
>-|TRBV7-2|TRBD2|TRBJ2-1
CASSRTSGQGGNEQFF
TGTGCCAGCAGCAGGACTAGCGGACAGGGAGGGAATGAGCAGTTCTTC